This T cell receptor (beta chain) emerged from a study of T cell repertoires in cytomegalovirus infection. Study context: Shared public TCR beta signatures pointed to both CMV infection and a matching HLA type.

This clonotype occurred many times. Its specificity is not known. One entry per CDR3 protein results from TCRdb running MiXCR on the reads. Of around 630,000 distinct CDR3 sequences listed, about 24% were seen once; the top ten hold 6.5% to 10%. Study-level findings and limits: Dominant in the ex vivo response were TCR beta clonotypes restricted by HLA-C and specific for CMV. Cumulative frequency (of public TCR beta family members) identified carriers of CMV plus the relevant HLA.

From germline, CDR1 is SGHTA and CDR2 FQGNSA. V shed 4 bases and J 4 bases; nucleotides not matched to a gene: 7. This CDR3 comprises 16 residues. The chain employs TRBV7-2 and TRBJ2-5, with 12 positions matching TRBD1. This TCR came from a human donor in good health (CMV status not recorded). Some clones in this sample may be carry-over from other donors' samples. Sequences were obtained from CD8+ T cells from PBMCs. The CDR3 spells CASSSPGQGAGETQYF. CDR3 in DNA: TGTGCCAGCAGCTCCCCGGGACAGGGGGCGGGAGAGACCCAGTACTTC.